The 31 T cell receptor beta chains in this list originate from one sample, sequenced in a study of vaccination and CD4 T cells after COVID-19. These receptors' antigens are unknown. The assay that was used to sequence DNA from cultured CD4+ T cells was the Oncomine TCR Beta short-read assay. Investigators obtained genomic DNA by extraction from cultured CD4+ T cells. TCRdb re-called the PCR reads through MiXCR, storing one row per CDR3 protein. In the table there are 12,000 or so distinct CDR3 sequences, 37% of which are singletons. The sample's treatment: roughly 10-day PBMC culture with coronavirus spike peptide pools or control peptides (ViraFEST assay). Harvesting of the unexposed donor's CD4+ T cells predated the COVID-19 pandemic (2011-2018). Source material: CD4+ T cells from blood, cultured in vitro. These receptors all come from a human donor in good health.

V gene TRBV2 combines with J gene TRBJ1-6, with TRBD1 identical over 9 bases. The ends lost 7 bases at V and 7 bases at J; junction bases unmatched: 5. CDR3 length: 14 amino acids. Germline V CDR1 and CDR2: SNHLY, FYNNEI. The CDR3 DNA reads TGTGCCAGCAAGGGGGGACAGGGAAATTCACCCCTCCACTTT. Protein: CASKGGQGNSPLHF.

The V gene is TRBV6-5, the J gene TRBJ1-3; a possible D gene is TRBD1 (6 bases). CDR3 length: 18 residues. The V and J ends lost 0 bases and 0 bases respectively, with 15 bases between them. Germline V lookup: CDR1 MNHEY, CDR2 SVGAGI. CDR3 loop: CASSYSRMAGVSGNTIYF. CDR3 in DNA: TGTGCCAGCAGTTACTCGAGAATGGCAGGGGTCTCTGGAAACACCATATATTTT.

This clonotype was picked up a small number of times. Here the CDR3 reads CGTGASYNSPLHF. CDR3 sequence (DNA): TGCGGCACGGGGGCTTCCTATAATTCACCCCTCCACTTT. The rearrangement joins TRBV20-1 to TRBJ1-6; a possible D gene is TRBD1 (6 bases). CDR1 is DFQATT and CDR2 is SNEGSKA in the germline V gene (reference sequence). This CDR3 comprises 13 residues.

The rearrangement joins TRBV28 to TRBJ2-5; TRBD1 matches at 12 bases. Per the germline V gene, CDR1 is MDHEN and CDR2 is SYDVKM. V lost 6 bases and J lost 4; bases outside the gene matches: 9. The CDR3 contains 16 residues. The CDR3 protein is CASSLTGTGGRETQYF. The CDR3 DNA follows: TGTGCCAGCAGCCTCACCGGGACAGGGGGCCGAGAGACCCAGTACTTC.

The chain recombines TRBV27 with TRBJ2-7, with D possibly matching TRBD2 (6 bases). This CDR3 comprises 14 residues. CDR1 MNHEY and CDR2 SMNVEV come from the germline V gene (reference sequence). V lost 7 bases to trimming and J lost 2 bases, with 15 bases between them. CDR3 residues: CASKMGLTAYEQYF. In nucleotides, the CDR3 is TGTGCCAGCAAGATGGGACTGACAGCCTACGAGCAGTACTTC.

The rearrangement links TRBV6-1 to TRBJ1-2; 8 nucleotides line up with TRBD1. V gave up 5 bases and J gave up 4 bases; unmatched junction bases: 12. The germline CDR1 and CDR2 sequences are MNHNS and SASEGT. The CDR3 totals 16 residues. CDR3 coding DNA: TGTGCCAGCAGTCGGAGATTAGGACAGGGCGGCTATGGCTACACCTTC. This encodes CASSRRLGQGGYGYTF.

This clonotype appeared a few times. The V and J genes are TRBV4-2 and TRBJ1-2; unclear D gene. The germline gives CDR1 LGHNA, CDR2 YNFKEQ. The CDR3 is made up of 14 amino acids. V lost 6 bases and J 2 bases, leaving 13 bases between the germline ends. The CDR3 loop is CASSVQAQNYGYTF. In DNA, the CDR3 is TGTGCCAGCAGTGTTCAGGCACAAAACTATGGCTACACCTTC.

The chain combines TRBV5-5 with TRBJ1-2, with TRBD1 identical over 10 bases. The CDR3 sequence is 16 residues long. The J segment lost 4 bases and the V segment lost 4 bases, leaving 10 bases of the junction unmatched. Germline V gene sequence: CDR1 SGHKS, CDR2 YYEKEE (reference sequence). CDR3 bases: TGTGCCAGCAGCGCTTCACCGGGACAGGGGACCTATGGCTACACCTTC. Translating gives CASSASPGQGTYGYTF.

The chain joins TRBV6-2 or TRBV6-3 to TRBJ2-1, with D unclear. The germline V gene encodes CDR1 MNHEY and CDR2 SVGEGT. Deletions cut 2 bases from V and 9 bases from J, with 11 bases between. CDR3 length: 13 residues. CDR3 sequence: CASSYRVNGEQFF. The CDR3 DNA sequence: TGTGCCAGCAGTTACAGGGTAAACGGTGAGCAGTTCTTC.

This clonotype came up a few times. CDR3 DNA: TGTGCCAGCAGTGTAACCGGGACAGACCTACCTGGCTATGGCTACACCTTC. Its translation is CASSVTGTDLPGYGYTF. The chain joins TRBV28 to TRBJ1-2; 7 bases are a match to TRBD1. The CDR3 has 17 residues. V lost 5 bases, J lost 4 bases, and 16 bases stayed unmatched. Looked up from germline, CDR1 is MDHEN and CDR2 is SYDVKM.

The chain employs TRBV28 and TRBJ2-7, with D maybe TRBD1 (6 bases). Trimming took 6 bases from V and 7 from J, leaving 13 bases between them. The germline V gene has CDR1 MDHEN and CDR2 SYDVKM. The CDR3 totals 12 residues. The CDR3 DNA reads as TGTGCCAGCAGCGGCAGGGGTCGTGAGCAGTACTTC. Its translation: CASSGRGREQYF.

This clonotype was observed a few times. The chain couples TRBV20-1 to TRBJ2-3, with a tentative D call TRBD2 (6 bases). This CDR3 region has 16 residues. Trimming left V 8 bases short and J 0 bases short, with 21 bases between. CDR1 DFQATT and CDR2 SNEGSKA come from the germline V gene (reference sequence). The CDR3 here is CSTSRGLAYSTDTQYF. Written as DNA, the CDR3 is TGCAGTACCAGTAGGGGCCTAGCGTATAGCACAGATACGCAGTATTTT.

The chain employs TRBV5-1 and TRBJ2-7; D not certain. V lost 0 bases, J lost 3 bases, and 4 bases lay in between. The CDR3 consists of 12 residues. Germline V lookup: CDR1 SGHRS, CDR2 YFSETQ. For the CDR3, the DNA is TGCGCCAGCAGCTTGGGGGGCTACGAGCAGTACTTC. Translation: CASSLGGYEQYF.

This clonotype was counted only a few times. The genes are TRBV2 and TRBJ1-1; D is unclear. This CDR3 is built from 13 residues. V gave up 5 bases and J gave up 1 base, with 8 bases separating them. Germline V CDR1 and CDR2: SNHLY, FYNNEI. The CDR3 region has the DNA TGTGCCAGCAGTACCGCAAGGAACACTGAAGCTTTCTTT. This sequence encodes CASSTARNTEAFF.

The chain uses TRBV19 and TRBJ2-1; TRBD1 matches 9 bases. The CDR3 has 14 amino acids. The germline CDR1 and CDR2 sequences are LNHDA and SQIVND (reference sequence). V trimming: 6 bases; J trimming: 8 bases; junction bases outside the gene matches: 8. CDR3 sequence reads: CASSRGTGNDEQFF. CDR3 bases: TGTGCCAGTAGCCGTGGGACAGGGAACGATGAGCAGTTCTTC.

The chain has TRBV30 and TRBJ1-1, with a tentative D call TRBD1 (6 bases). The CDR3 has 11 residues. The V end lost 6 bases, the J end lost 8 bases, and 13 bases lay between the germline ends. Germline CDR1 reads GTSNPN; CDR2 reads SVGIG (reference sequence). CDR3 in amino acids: CACQGTHEAFF. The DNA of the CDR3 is TGTGCCTGTCAGGGGACCCACGAAGCTTTCTTT.

CDR3 coding DNA: TGCAGTGCTAGAGATCCCAGGGGCTATGGCTACACCTTC. Translated: CSARDPRGYGYTF. V is TRBV20-1 and J is TRBJ1-2, with a weak D call TRBD1 (6 bases). Trimming took 0 bases from V and 4 from J, leaving 9 bases between them. The CDR3 extends over 13 amino acids. Germline V gene data show CDR1 as DFQATT and CDR2 as SNEGSKA (reference sequence).

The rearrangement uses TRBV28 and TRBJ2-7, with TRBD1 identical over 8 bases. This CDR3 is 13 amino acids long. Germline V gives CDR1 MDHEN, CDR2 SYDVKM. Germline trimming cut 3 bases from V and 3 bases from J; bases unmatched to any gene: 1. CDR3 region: CASSFGQGYEQYF. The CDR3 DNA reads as TGTGCCAGCAGTTTCGGACAGGGCTACGAGCAGTACTTC.

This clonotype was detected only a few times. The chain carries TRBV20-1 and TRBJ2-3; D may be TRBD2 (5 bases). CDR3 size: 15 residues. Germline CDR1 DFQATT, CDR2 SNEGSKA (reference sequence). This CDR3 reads CRMNRGSERTDTQYF. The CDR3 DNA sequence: TGCAGGATGAACCGGGGTAGCGAGCGCACAGATACGCAGTATTTT.

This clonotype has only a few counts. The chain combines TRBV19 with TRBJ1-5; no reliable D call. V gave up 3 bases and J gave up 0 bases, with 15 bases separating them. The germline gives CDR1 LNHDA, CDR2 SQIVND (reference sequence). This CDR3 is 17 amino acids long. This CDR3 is CASSIETGLDSNQPQHF. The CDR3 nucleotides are TGTGCCAGTAGTATTGAGACGGGTCTCGATAGCAATCAGCCCCAGCATTTT.

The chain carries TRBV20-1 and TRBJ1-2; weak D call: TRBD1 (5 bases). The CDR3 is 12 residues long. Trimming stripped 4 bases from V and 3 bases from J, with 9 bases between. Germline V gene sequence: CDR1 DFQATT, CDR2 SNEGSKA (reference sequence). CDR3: CSATGFDYGYTF. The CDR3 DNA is TGCAGTGCTACAGGGTTTGACTATGGCTACACCTTC.

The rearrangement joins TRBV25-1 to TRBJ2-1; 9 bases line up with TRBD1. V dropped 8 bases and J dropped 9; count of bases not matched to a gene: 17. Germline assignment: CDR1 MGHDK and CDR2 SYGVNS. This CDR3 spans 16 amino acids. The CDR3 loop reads CASQTPRTGVVAEQFF. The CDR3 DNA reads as TGTGCCAGCCAAACGCCGAGGACAGGGGTAGTGGCTGAGCAGTTCTTC.

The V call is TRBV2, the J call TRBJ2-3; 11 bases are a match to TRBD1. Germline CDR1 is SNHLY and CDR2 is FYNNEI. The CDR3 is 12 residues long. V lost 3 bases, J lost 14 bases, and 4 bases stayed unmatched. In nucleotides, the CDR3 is TGTGCCAGCAGTGAGGACAGGGGGCCCCGGTATTTT. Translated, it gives CASSEDRGPRYF.

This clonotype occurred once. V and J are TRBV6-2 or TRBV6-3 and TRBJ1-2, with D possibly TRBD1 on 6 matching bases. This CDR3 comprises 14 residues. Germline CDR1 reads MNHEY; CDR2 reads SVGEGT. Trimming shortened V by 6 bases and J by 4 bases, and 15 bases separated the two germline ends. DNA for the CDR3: TGTGCCAGCAGAATACAGGGACGTTCCTATGGCTACACCTTC. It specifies CASRIQGRSYGYTF.

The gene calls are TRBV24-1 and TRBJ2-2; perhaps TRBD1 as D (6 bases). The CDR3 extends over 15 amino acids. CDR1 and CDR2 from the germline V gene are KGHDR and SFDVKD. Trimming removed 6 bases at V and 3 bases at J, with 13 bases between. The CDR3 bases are TGTGCCACCAGTAGGGGAGACAGGTACACCGGGGAGCTGTTTTTT. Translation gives CATSRGDRYTGELFF.

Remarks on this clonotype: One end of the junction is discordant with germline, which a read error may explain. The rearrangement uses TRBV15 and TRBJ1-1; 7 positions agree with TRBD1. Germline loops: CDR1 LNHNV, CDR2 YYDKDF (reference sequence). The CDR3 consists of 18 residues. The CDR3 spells CAASRGTTGRGKNTEAFF. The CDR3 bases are TGTGCCGCCAGCAGAGGAACGACAGGGAGGGGGAAAAACACTGAAGCTTTCTTT.

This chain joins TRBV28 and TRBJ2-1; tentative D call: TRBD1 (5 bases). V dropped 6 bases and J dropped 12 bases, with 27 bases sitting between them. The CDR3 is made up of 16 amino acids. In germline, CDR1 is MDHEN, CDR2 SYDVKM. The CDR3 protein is CASRMMGRDHSIGQFF. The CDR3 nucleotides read TGTGCCAGCAGAATGATGGGGCGTGATCATTCAATAGGGCAGTTCTTC.

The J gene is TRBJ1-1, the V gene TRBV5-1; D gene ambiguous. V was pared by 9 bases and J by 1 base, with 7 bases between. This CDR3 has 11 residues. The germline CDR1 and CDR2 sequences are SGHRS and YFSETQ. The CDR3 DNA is TGCGCCACTCGGGGGAACACTGAAGCTTTCTTT. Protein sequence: CATRGNTEAFF.

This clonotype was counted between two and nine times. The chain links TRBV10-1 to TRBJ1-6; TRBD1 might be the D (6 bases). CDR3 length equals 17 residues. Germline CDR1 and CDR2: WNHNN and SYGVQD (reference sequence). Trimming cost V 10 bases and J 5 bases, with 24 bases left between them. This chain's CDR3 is CATGAGQGGLDNSPLHF. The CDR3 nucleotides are TGCGCCACGGGAGCGGGACAAGGTGGCCTCGATAATTCACCCCTCCACTTT.

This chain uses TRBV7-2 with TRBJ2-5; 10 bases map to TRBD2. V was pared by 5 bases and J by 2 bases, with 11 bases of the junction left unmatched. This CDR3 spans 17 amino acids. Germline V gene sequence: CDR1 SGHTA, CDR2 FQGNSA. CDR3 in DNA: TGTGCCAGCAGCCAAGATCTAGCGGGAGTAGGTCAAGAGACCCAGTACTTC. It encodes CASSQDLAGVGQETQYF.

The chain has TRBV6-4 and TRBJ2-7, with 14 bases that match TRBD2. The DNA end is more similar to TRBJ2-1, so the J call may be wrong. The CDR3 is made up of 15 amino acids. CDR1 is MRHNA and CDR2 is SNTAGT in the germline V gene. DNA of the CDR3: TGTGCCAGCAGTGACGGGACTAGCGGGAGCTATGAGCAGTTCTTC. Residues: CASSDGTSGSYEQFF.